These 21 T cell receptor beta chains came from one sample sequenced in a study of T-cell reconstitution after alpha-beta-depleted transplantation in children. Researchers prepared the TCRbeta library using unique molecular identifiers, the study reports. TCRdb re-analysed the PCR reads in MiXCR, keeping a single row per CDR3 protein. The sample yields about 230,000 distinct CDR3 sequences, 8% to 10% seen once. Sequenced material: PBMCs from the stem cell graft donor, taken from the stem cell graft. The receptors stem from a human donor who donated a stem cell graft to a child with acute lymphoblastic leukemia.

V gene TRBV7-6 combines with J gene TRBJ1-5, with 9 positions matching TRBD1. Germline lookup yields CDR1 SGHVS and CDR2 FNYEAQ. The ends lost 5 bases at V and 5 bases at J; junction bases unmatched: 16. There are 18 residues in the CDR3. CDR3 in DNA: TGTGCCAGCAGCCTTCCTCAGTATCACAGGGGGCACTATCAGCCCCAGCATTTT. This codes for CASSLPQYHRGHYQPQHF.

This clonotype was observed a few times. The chain carries TRBV4-3 and TRBJ2-7, with TRBD1 as a possible D gene (5 bases). Germline V CDR1 and CDR2: LGHNA, YSLEER. V lost 0 bases and J lost 2, with 20 bases in between. The CDR3 has 18 amino acids. Here the CDR3 DNA reads TGCGCCAGCAGCCAAGAGGTCCGGGTCAACCGACAGCCCTACGAGCAGTACTTC. Translated: CASSQEVRVNRQPYEQYF.

The sample holds a few counts of this clonotype. The chain uses TRBV5-5 and TRBJ2-3; D call uncertain. This CDR3 is built from 15 residues. V lost 4 bases to trimming and J lost 2 bases, with 14 bases between them. Germline V gene data show CDR1 as SGHKS and CDR2 as YYEKEE (reference sequence). CDR3 nucleotides: TGTGCCAGCAGCGGCACTGGGTACTCCACAGATACGCAGTATTTT. It is translated as CASSGTGYSTDTQYF.

This clonotype was seen repeatedly, ten times or more. This chain joins TRBV7-2 and TRBJ2-2; unclear D gene. This CDR3 is built from 13 residues. Germline values: CDR1 SGHTA, CDR2 FQGNSA. Trimming removed 5 bases at V and 5 bases at J, with 9 bases between. In DNA form, the CDR3 reads TGTGCCAGCAGCCCTAGATTTACCGGGGAGCTGTTTTTT. The encoded protein is CASSPRFTGELFF.

The sample holds a few counts of this clonotype. The chain employs TRBV4-1 and TRBJ1-6; 8 bases align to TRBD1. J was trimmed by 9 bases and V by 6 bases; bases with no gene match: 10. The CDR3 covers 15 residues. Germline V lookup: CDR1 MGHRA, CDR2 YSYEKL. CDR3 amino acids: CASSGDWTGSSPLHF. DNA for the CDR3: TGCGCCAGCAGTGGGGATTGGACAGGGAGTTCACCCCTCCACTTT.

This clonotype was counted a few times. The chain joins TRBV12-3 or TRBV12-4 to TRBJ2-7, with D perhaps given as TRBD1 or TRBD2 (5 bases each). V shed 5 bases and J shed 2 bases, with 13 bases lying between them. The CDR3 length is 14 residues. The CDR3 DNA sequence: TGTGCCAGCAGTAACCGGGACGGGGCCTACGAGCAGTACTTC. Translating it yields CASSNRDGAYEQYF.

The rearrangement links TRBV5-1 to TRBJ2-1, with TRBD1 identical over 8 bases. V shed 0 bases and J 8 bases; nucleotides not matched to a gene: 10. Germline V gene data show CDR1 as SGHRS and CDR2 as YFSETQ. This CDR3 comprises 16 residues. The CDR3 DNA reads TGCGCCAGCAGCTTGGAACATGGGACAGGAAACGATGAGCAGTTCTTC. The encoded protein is CASSLEHGTGNDEQFF.

This clonotype was seen ten or more times. The V call is TRBV21-1, the J call TRBJ2-7; the table's D call of TRBD1 was not tested on the DNA. TRBV21-1 is a documented pseudogene. The CDR3 runs 12 residues. The CDR3 nucleotides read TGTGCCAGCAGAGCAGGGACCTACGAGCAGTACTTC. It yields the protein CASRAGTYEQYF.

This clonotype has more than one count but fewer than ten. The rearrangement joins TRBV20-1 to TRBJ2-1; D may match TRBD1 or TRBD2 (5 bases each). V was trimmed by 5 bases and J by 7 bases, leaving 18 bases between them. The CDR3 sequence is 14 residues long. Germline V CDR1 and CDR2: DFQATT, SNEGSKA (reference sequence). CDR3 nucleotides: TGCAGTGCTCAAGCCGGGACCCGTCTTAATGAGCAGTTCTTC. It yields the protein CSAQAGTRLNEQFF.

This clonotype appeared a single time. This chain connects TRBV5-5 to TRBJ1-1; TRBD1 agrees at 8 bases. V trimming: 3 bases; J trimming: 6 bases; junction bases outside the gene matches: 10. The germline CDR1 and CDR2 sequences are SGHKS and YYEKEE (reference sequence). CDR3 length equals 15 residues. Here the CDR3 reads CASSSGHRGSAEAFF. For the CDR3, the DNA is TGTGCCAGCAGCTCAGGCCACAGGGGGAGTGCTGAAGCTTTCTTT.

This chain connects TRBV6-5 to TRBJ1-2; tentatively, D is TRBD1 (6 bases). Germline V gene sequence: CDR1 MNHEY, CDR2 SVGAGI. The CDR3 extends over 17 amino acids. The V end lost 6 bases, the J end lost 8 bases, and 28 bases lay between the germline ends. For the CDR3, the DNA is TGTGCCAGCAGCCCCCGCTTCAGGTCAGGGGTGACCGGGGGCTACACCTTC. Amino acid sequence: CASSPRFRSGVTGGYTF.

Only a few counts were recorded for this clonotype. The chain combines TRBV5-1 with TRBJ1-2; D not certain. Germline V gene lookup returns CDR1 SGHRS and CDR2 YFSETQ. The CDR3 runs 14 residues. The V gene lost 1 base and the J gene lost 2 bases, with 9 bases spanning the gap. CDR3 nucleotides: TGCGCCAGCAGCTTGCTCCCCAAGAACTATGGCTACACCTTC. It codes for CASSLLPKNYGYTF.

This clonotype occurred a few times. The chain links TRBV7-6 to TRBJ2-5; TRBD1 aligns across 8 bases. Losses at the gene ends were 1 base for V and 5 bases for J; bases not matched to a gene: 9. Looked up from germline, CDR1 is SGHVS and CDR2 is FNYEAQ. The CDR3 is 16 residues long. The CDR3 coding sequence is TGTGCCAGCAGCTTAGAGAGACAGGGGCCGCTGGAGACCCAGTACTTC. It is translated as CASSLERQGPLETQYF.

This clonotype was counted ten times or more. The chain has TRBV20-1 and TRBJ2-6; TRBD2 might be the D (6 bases). Germline loops: CDR1 DFQATT, CDR2 SNEGSKA (reference sequence). The CDR3 loop spans 16 amino acids. V was clipped by 2 bases and J by 2 bases, with 13 bases between them. This chain's CDR3 is CSARYRGKAGANVLTF. The CDR3 DNA reads TGCAGTGCTAGATACCGGGGGAAGGCTGGGGCCAACGTCCTGACTTTC.

This clonotype was found many times. This chain connects TRBV3-1 to TRBJ1-1; D might be TRBD1 (5 bases). The CDR3 spans 15 residues. Trimming removed 0 bases at V and 3 bases at J, with 11 bases between. The germline gives CDR1 LGHDT, CDR2 YNNKEL (reference sequence). As DNA, the CDR3 is TGTGCCAGCAGCCAAGAAACGGGCAGGGACACTGAAGCTTTCTTT. Protein sequence: CASSQETGRDTEAFF.

There are a few counts of this clonotype. The V and J genes are TRBV3-1 and TRBJ2-1, with unresolved D. Trimming cost V 4 bases and J 2 bases, with 15 bases left between them. CDR1 LGHDT and CDR2 YNNKEL come from the germline V gene (reference sequence). The CDR3 has 16 residues. In nucleotides, the CDR3 is TGTGCCAGCAGCCTCGGAAGGCCCCCGGCCTACAATGAGCAGTTCTTC. Protein: CASSLGRPPAYNEQFF.

The J gene is TRBJ1-3, the V gene TRBV29-1, with D unclear. Germline CDR1 and CDR2: SQVTM and ANQGSEA. The CDR3 is 13 residues long. The CDR3 sequence is CSGLGAPGNTIYF. In DNA form, the CDR3 reads TGCAGTGGACTGGGTGCGCCCGGAAACACCATATATTTT.

This clonotype turned up a few times. J is TRBJ2-3 and V is TRBV7-9, with a possible D match to TRBD2 (6 bases). Trimming stripped 3 bases from V and 3 bases from J, with 7 bases between. The CDR3 has 13 amino acids. Germline CDR1 is SEHNR and CDR2 is FQNEAQ (reference sequence). The CDR3 loop is CASSFGGTDTQYF. The CDR3 bases are TGTGCCAGCAGCTTCGGGGGTACAGATACGCAGTATTTT.

This clonotype was picked up many times. This chain uses TRBV11-2 with TRBJ1-2, with D perhaps TRBD1 (5 bases). The ends were cut back, 4 bases at V and 5 bases at J, with 14 bases in the middle. The CDR3 extends over 14 amino acids. Germline CDR1 and CDR2: SGHAT and FQNNGV. CDR3 protein: CASSYNRQLYGYTF. Here the CDR3 DNA reads TGTGCCAGCAGCTACAATCGACAGCTATATGGCTACACCTTC.

This clonotype was seen a few times. The chain couples TRBV29-1 to TRBJ1-1; 8 bases fit TRBD1. V shed 2 bases, J shed 5 bases, and the junction held 7 bases outside the gene matches. Germline CDR1 reads SQVTM; CDR2 reads ANQGSEA. The CDR3 is 14 amino acids. The CDR3 region is CSVERTGGRTEAFF. DNA for the CDR3: TGCAGCGTTGAACGCACAGGGGGAAGAACTGAAGCTTTCTTT.

This clonotype showed up many times. V gene TRBV2 combines with J gene TRBJ2-7; 8 bases align to TRBD1. The CDR3 spans 13 residues. Germline V CDR1 and CDR2: SNHLY, FYNNEI. The ends lost 7 bases at V and 3 bases at J; junction bases unmatched: 5. The CDR3 is CASTGDRFYEQYF. CDR3 bases: TGTGCCAGCACGGGGGACAGGTTCTACGAGCAGTACTTC. The full variable domain, with the rest looked up from reference TRBV2 and TRBJ2-7, is EPEVTQTPSHQVTQMGQEVILRCVPISNHLYFYWYRQILGQKVEFLVSFYNNEISEKSEIFDDQFSVERPDGSNFTLKIRSTKLEDSAMYFCASTGDRFYEQYFGPGTRLTVT.